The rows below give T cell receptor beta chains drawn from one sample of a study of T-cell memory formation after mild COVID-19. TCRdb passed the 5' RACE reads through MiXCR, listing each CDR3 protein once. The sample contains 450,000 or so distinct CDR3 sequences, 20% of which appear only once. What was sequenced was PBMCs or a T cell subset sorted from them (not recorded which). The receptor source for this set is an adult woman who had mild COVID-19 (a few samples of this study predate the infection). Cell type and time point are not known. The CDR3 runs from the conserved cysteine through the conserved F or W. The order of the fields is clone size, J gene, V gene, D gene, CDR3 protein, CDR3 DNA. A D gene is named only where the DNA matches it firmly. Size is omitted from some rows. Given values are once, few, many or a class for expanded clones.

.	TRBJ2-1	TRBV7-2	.	CASSFQAIAGGAGHEQFF	TGTGCCAGCAGCTTTCAGGCGATAGCAGGGGGGGCCGGCCATGAGCAGTTCTTC
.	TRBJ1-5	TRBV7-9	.	CASSLARPGGYQPQHF	TGTGCCAGCAGCTTAGCGCGGCCAGGAGGTTATCAGCCCCAGCATTTT
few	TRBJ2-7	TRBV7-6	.	CASSLGASEQYF	TGTGCCAGCAGCTTAGGGGCAAGCGAGCAGTACTTC
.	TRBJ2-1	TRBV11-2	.	CASSPLAPSSYNEQFF	TGTGCCAGCAGCCCTCTGGCCCCCAGCTCCTACAATGAGCAGTTCTTC
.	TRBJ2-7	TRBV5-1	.	CASSLEAGGHEQYF	TGCGCCAGCAGCTTGGAGGCAGGTGGCCACGAGCAGTACTTC
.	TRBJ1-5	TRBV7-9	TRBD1	CASSRGTGQGVHQPQHF	TGTGCCAGCAGCCGCGGGACTGGACAGGGGGTTCATCAGCCCCAGCATTTT
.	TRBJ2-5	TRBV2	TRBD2	CASRLAGETQYF	TGTGCCAGCAGACTAGCGGGAGAGACCCAGTACTTC
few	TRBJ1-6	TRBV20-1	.	CSARDSGRPGPNSPLHF	TGCAGTGCTAGAGATTCGGGGCGACCGGGCCCCAATTCACCCCTCCACTTT
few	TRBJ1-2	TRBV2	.	CASNAGPNYGYTF	TGTGCCAGCAATGCAGGGCCTAACTATGGCTACACCTTC
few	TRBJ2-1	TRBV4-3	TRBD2	CASSQVRDSGGDSYNEQFF	TGCGCCAGCAGCCAAGTTCGGGATAGCGGGGGCGATAGTTACAATGAGCAGTTCTTC
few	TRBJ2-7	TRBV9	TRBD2	CASSASLGLAGGPNYEQYF	TGTGCCAGCAGCGCTAGCCTGGGACTAGCGGGAGGGCCTAATTACGAGCAGTACTTC
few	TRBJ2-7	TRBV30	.	CAWTSQVQASSEQYF	TGTGCCTGGACCTCACAGGTACAGGCCTCTAGCGAGCAGTACTTC
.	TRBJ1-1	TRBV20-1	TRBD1	CSASEDRGWRTEAFF	TGCAGTGCTAGTGAGGACAGGGGCTGGAGGACTGAAGCTTTCTTT
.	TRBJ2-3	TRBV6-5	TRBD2	CASSYQGLSDTQYF	TGTGCCAGCAGTTACCAGGGACTATCAGATACGCAGTATTTT
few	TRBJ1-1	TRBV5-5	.	CASSPGGGGRTEAFF	TGTGCCAGCAGCCCCGGTGGGGGGGGGCGGACTGAAGCTTTCTTT
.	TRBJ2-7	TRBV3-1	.	CASSPAENEQYF	TGTGCCAGCAGCCCCGCTGAGAACGAGCAGTACTTC
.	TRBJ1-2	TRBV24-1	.	CATSDGTAANYGYTF	TGTGCCACCAGTGATGGGACCGCGGCGAACTATGGCTACACCTTC
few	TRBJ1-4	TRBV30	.	CAWSSQGNEKLFF	TGTGCCTGGAGTAGTCAGGGGAATGAAAAACTGTTTTTT
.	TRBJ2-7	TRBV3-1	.	CASSGEDRDYEQYF	TGTGCCAGCAGTGGGGAAGACAGAGATTACGAGCAGTACTTC
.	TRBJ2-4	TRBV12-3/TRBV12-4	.	CASSPPPPDKNIQYF	TGTGCCAGCAGTCCCCCCCCTCCCGACAAAAACATTCAGTACTTC
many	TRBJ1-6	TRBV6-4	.	CASSDSSRGDNSPLHF	TGTGCCAGCAGTGACTCTTCGAGAGGAGATAATTCACCCCTCCACTTT
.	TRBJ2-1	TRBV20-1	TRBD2	CSARRLAGNEQFF	TGCAGTGCTAGACGGCTAGCGGGAAATGAGCAGTTCTTC
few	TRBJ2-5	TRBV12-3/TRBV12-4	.	CASSLATGTLETQYF	TGTGCCAGCAGTTTAGCCACCGGGACCCTGGAGACCCAGTACTTC
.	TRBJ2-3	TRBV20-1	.	CSERGGAGDTQYF	TGCAGTGAGAGAGGGGGTGCCGGAGATACGCAGTATTTT
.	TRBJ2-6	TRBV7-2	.	CASSLALGSGANVLTF	TGTGCCAGCAGCTTAGCCCTCGGGTCCGGGGCCAACGTCCTGACTTTC
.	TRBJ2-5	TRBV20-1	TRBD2	CSARLGGLHKGETQYF	TGCAGTGCTAGACTCGGGGGACTACACAAGGGAGAGACCCAGTACTTC
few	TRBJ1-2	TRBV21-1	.	CASSKVGTNYGYTF	TGTGCCAGCAGCAAAGTCGGGACTAACTATGGCTACACCTTC
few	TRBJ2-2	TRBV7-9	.	CASLKDTGELFF	TGTGCCAGCCTTAAGGACACCGGGGAGCTGTTTTTT
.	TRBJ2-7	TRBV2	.	CASSKDSLREQYF	TGTGCCAGCAGTAAAGACTCCCTTCGGGAGCAGTACTTC
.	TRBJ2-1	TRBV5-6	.	CASSLIRQGTYNEQFF	TGTGCCAGCAGCTTGATACGGCAGGGGACCTACAATGAGCAGTTCTTC
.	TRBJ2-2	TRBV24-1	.	CATSEDLQTGELFF	TGTGCCACCAGTGAGGATTTACAGACAGGGGAGCTGTTTTTT
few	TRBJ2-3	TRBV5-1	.	CASSLGLRTSDTQYF	TGCGCCAGCAGCTTGGGGTTGCGCACCTCAGATACGCAGTATTTT